Following are 7 T cell receptor beta chains from one sample sequenced in a study of response to subunit inactivated influenza vaccine. TCRdb processed the RT-PCR reads anew with MiXCR; each CDR3 protein has one entry. The sample consists of about 540,000 distinct CDR3 sequences, roughly 23% of them appearing once. These data were also reused for a study on T cells expressing NK-cell markers. From that paper: 5'RACE template switching with UMIs generated TCR beta cDNA.

Sequenced here: CD4+ T cells sorted from PBMCs, sampled 11 to 12 days after vaccination. The receptors here all came from a man aged 50-59 years who received an inactivated influenza vaccine.

This chain joins TRBV9 and TRBJ1-2; the D gene is possibly TRBD1 (6 bases). The CDR3 spans 14 residues. Per germline, CDR1 SGDLS and CDR2 YYNGEE. V dropped 1 base and J dropped 7 bases, with 14 bases sitting between them. CDR3 bases: TGTGCCAGCAGCGTACTACCCACAGGGACTGGCTACACCTTC. Translated, it gives CASSVLPTGTGYTF.

The chain uses TRBV3-1 and TRBJ2-1, with a weak D call TRBD1 (6 bases). Deletions cut 1 base from V and 10 bases from J, with 11 bases between. CDR3 size: 13 residues. Germline values: CDR1 LGHDT, CDR2 YNNKEL (reference sequence). The CDR3 DNA reads as TGTGCCAGCAGCCAAGTAACAGACAGGGAGCAGTTCTTC. Residues: CASSQVTDREQFF.

The V and J genes are TRBV20-1 and TRBJ2-7, with a possible D match to TRBD1 (7 bases). V lost 0 bases to trimming and J lost 4 bases, with 16 bases between them. CDR3 length equals 15 residues. The germline gives CDR1 DFQATT, CDR2 SNEGSKA (reference sequence). The CDR3 here is CSARDRRGRVYEQYF. The CDR3 DNA is TGCAGTGCTAGAGATAGGAGGGGGCGCGTTTACGAGCAGTACTTC.

The chain joins TRBV5-1 to TRBJ2-5; TRBD2 aligns across 13 bases. This CDR3 spans 14 amino acids. Germline CDR1 is SGHRS and CDR2 is YFSETQ. The ends lost 6 bases at V and 4 bases at J; junction bases unmatched: 3. CDR3 bases: TGCGCCAGCACCCGGACTAGCGGGGGAGAGACCCAGTACTTC. Translated: CASTRTSGGETQYF.

This clonotype was seen more than once but under ten times. The V and J genes are TRBV5-1 and TRBJ2-5; 9 bases line up with TRBD1. The CDR3 consists of 15 residues. Trimming took 3 bases from V and 0 from J; bases not matched to a gene: 3. Germline assignment: CDR1 SGHRS and CDR2 YFSETQ. The CDR3 is CASSSTGGYQETQYF. The CDR3 nucleotides read TGCGCCAGCAGCTCGACAGGGGGGTACCAAGAGACCCAGTACTTC. The full variable domain, rest sourced from reference TRBV5-1 and TRBJ2-5, is KAGVTQTPRYLIKTRGQQVTLSCSPISGHRSVSWYQQTPGQGLQFLFEYFSETQRNKGNFPGRFSGRQFSNSRSEMNVSTLELGDSALYLCASSSTGGYQETQYFGPGTRLLVL.

This clonotype came up a few times. The CDR3 coding sequence is TGTGCCAGCAATTGGGGACAGAACACCGGGGAGCTGTTTTTT. Protein product: CASNWGQNTGELFF. This chain joins TRBV3-1 and TRBJ2-2; a possible D gene is TRBD1 (6 bases). Per the germline V gene, CDR1 is LGHDT and CDR2 is YNNKEL (reference sequence). This CDR3 contains 14 residues. Trimming pared 7 bases from V and 1 base from J, leaving 10 bases between.

The CDR3 nucleotides are TGTGCCAGCAGCCACCCATCCCCCACGTTTGGAAACACCATATATTTT. Residues: CASSHPSPTFGNTIYF. The rearrangement joins TRBV4-2 to TRBJ1-3; D call uncertain. CDR1 LGHNA and CDR2 YNFKEQ come from the germline V gene. Trimming removed 3 bases at V and 3 bases at J, with 15 bases between. CDR3 length: 16 amino acids.